This entry features one T cell receptor beta chain sequence. This sample is drawn from a study of blood T cell repertoires in COVID-19. This study enrolled people aged about 18 to 90 from about 26 US geographic areas. Germline V gives CDR1 LNHDA, CDR2 SQIVND (reference sequence). V was shortened by 0 bases and J by 10 bases, with 19 bases between the two germline ends. This CDR3 contains 16 residues. Authors' processing steps: Amplification of reference gene primers provided the estimated nucleated cell counts. This table comes from immunoSEQ multiplex PCR, and its TCRdb copy is limited to in-frame clones, with some not included. V and J calls and clone size are given by that table; D and trimming were obtained from the DNA. The profile shows 400,000 to 550,000 clones, roughly nine tenths of them singletons.

This clonotype was sampled from a woman aged 18-29 years with acute COVID-19. V is TRBV19 and J is TRBJ1-5; the D is unclear. The source material was PBMCs or T cells enriched from blood (not recorded which). This CDR3 reads CASSIDSPPLKGPQHF. DNA for the CDR3: TGTGCCAGTAGTATAGATAGCCCTCCGTTAAAAGGTCCCCAGCATTTT.